This paragraph covers one TCR beta chain sequence. V gave up 4 bases and J gave up 5 bases; unmatched junction bases: 11. The V gene's germline CDR1 is SGHDT and CDR2 YYEEEE. CDR3 length: 15 residues. This sample is drawn from a study of blood T cell repertoires in COVID-19. Overall study context: The analysed material was cDNA or gDNA that came from T cells, B-cell-depleted T cells, or PBMCs.

Original data processing: Amplification from reference gene primers served as the basis for estimated nucleated cell counts. Sequenced by immunoSEQ multiplex PCR; TCRdb stores in-frame clones only, minus some. The V and J calls and clone size come from that table; D and trimming were worked out from the DNA. The table has roughly 200,000 clones, 87% seen once; the top ten hold more than 10%. The sample comprised peripheral blood. The V call is TRBV5-6, the J call TRBJ2-7, with 8 bases that match TRBD1. The sequence was collected from a woman under 30 who had recovered from COVID-19. The CDR3 DNA reads TGTGCCAGCAGCCGAGGGATCGGGACAGGTAACGAGCAGTACTTC. This gives the protein CASSRGIGTGNEQYF.